A single sample gave rise to the 18 T cell receptor beta chains below, sequenced in a study of blood T cell repertoires in COVID-19. Sequenced by immunoSEQ multiplex PCR; TCRdb stores in-frame clones only, minus some. The sample includes about 250,000 clones, about 87% seen only once; the top ten take 2.5% to 3%. The specimen sequenced was PBMCs or T cells enriched from blood (not recorded which). These receptors came from a woman aged 25 to 39 with acute COVID-19.

In its sample, this clone was seen once. This chain joins TRBV5-5 and TRBJ2-5, with TRBD2 identical over 13 bases. Trimming took 2 bases from V and 3 from J; bases not matched to a gene: 4. The germline V gene encodes CDR1 SGHKS and CDR2 YYEKEE (reference sequence). The CDR3 loop spans 16 amino acids. This CDR3 is CASSFRLAGGKETQYF. CDR3 DNA: TGTGCCAGCAGCTTCCGACTAGCGGGGGGAAAAGAGACCCAGTACTTC.

The gene calls are TRBV5-4 and TRBJ2-3, with 8 positions matching TRBD1. The CDR3 totals 15 residues. Unmatched junction bases numbered 2, after V lost 2 bases and J lost 0 bases. Germline assignment: CDR1 SGHNT and CDR2 YYREEE (reference sequence). The CDR3 DNA is TGTGCCAGCAGCTTCCGGGACAGGAGCACAGATACGCAGTATTTT. This encodes CASSFRDRSTDTQYF.

J is TRBJ2-7 and V is TRBV3-1 (or the pseudogene TRBV3-2); D is unclear. CDR3 length: 12 residues. Trimming pared 4 bases from V and 12 bases from J, leaving 16 bases between. The V gene's germline CDR1 is LGHDT and CDR2 YNNKEL (reference sequence). The CDR3 DNA follows: TGTGCCAGCAGCCCCCACGGGTCATTGCCGTACTTC. Translated, it gives CASSPHGSLPYF.

The chain has TRBV4-2 and TRBJ2-2, with a tentative D call TRBD2 (7 bases). V lost 1 base to trimming and J lost 4 bases, with 10 bases between them. This CDR3 region has 15 residues. The V gene's germline CDR1 is LGHNA and CDR2 YNFKEQ. This chain's CDR3 is CASSQGAGATGELFF. The CDR3 region has the DNA TGTGCCAGCAGCCAAGGGGCGGGGGCCACCGGGGAGCTGTTTTTT.

The chain carries TRBV5-1 and TRBJ2-3, with 9 bases matching TRBD2. The trim removed 7 bases at V and 5 bases at J, leaving 8 bases unmatched. Germline V CDR1 and CDR2: SGHRS, YFSETQ. The CDR3 consists of 14 residues. CDR3 amino acids: CASRAGGQGDTQYF. CDR3 bases: TGCGCCAGCCGCGCGGGGGGGCAAGGAGATACGCAGTATTTT.

In its sample, this clone was seen a few times. The chain employs TRBV21-1 and TRBJ2-7; TRBD1, the D gene given by the table, was not confirmed from the DNA. TRBV21-1 is reported as a pseudogene. The length of the CDR3 is 17 residues. The CDR3 region has the DNA TGTGCCAGCACCAGGGACCGAGCTCAGGGGGTCTCCTACGAGCAGTACTTC. This sequence encodes CASTRDRAQGVSYEQYF.

The rearrangement links TRBV20-1 to TRBJ1-1; perhaps TRBD1 as D (5 bases). The V gene's germline CDR1 is DFQATT and CDR2 SNEGSKA (reference sequence). The CDR3 has 15 amino acids. The ends were cut back, 3 bases at V and 1 base at J, with 15 bases in the middle. The CDR3 DNA reads as TGCAGTGCTAGTCCCCTGACAGAAAGGAACACTGAAGCTTTCTTT. Protein: CSASPLTERNTEAFF.

This clone has a single count. The J gene is TRBJ1-4, the V gene TRBV21-1. TRBV21-1 is shown as a pseudogene. The CDR3 runs 15 residues. In DNA, the CDR3 is TGTGCCAGCAGCACCCGGGACTACTCTAATGAAAAACTGTTTTTT. Translation gives CASSTRDYSNEKLFF.

V is TRBV3-1 (or the pseudogene TRBV3-2) and J is TRBJ1-2; TRBD1 matches 9 bases. V lost 3 bases and J lost 2; bases outside the gene matches: 4. Germline CDR1 is LGHDT and CDR2 is YNNKEL (reference sequence). This CDR3 comprises 15 residues. CDR3 nucleotide sequence: TGTGCCAGCAGCCACCGGGACAGGGACAACTATGGCTACACCTTC. Translating gives CASSHRDRDNYGYTF.

The chain has TRBV10-3 and TRBJ1-6; D uncertain. CDR3 length: 17 residues. Germline V lookup: CDR1 ENHRY, CDR2 SYGVKD. V was clipped by 6 bases and J by 1 base, with 16 bases between them. CDR3: CAISSAGFSSYNSPLHF. The DNA of the CDR3 is TGTGCCATCAGCTCGGCGGGTTTCAGTTCCTATAATTCACCCCTCCACTTT.

The V and J genes are TRBV9 and TRBJ2-5; D remains unclear. The CDR3 is made up of 12 amino acids. The V end lost 4 bases, the J end lost 4 bases, and 8 bases lay between the germline ends. Germline V gene lookup returns CDR1 SGDLS and CDR2 YYNGEE. Here the CDR3 reads CASSLSGETQYF. Here the CDR3 DNA reads TGTGCCAGCAGCCTGTCGGGAGAGACCCAGTACTTC.

The genes are TRBV5-1 and TRBJ2-5, with D perhaps TRBD1 (5 bases). This CDR3 is 15 amino acids long. Trimming stripped 2 bases from V and 6 bases from J, with 17 bases between. The germline V gene encodes CDR1 SGHRS and CDR2 YFSETQ. The CDR3 region has the DNA TGCGCCAGCAGCTTATTACAGGTGGATGGGAAGACCCAGTACTTC. Its translation is CASSLLQVDGKTQYF.

The J gene is TRBJ2-7, the V gene TRBV6-5; no firm D call. Trimming pared 4 bases from V and 2 bases from J, leaving 9 bases between. Germline V gene lookup returns CDR1 MNHEY and CDR2 SVGAGI. This CDR3 has 13 amino acids. For the CDR3, the DNA is TGTGCCAGCAGTTTTAGCCTAGCCTACGAGCAGTACTTC. This sequence encodes CASSFSLAYEQYF.

V gene TRBV7-2 combines with J gene TRBJ2-7; 8 bases match TRBD1. Trimming cost V 1 base and J 3 bases; bases outside gene matches: 8. Germline values: CDR1 SGHTA, CDR2 FQGNSA. The CDR3 has 16 amino acids. For the CDR3, the DNA is TGTGCCAGCAGCTTAGGACAGACAGGGGAGGACTACGAGCAGTACTTC. Protein product: CASSLGQTGEDYEQYF.

This clone was observed a single time. Different DNA sequences within this sample yield the same CDR3. J is TRBJ1-6 and V is TRBV6-5; the match to TRBD1 covers 8 bases. The V gene end was trimmed by 6 bases and the J gene end by 3 bases; junction bases not matched to a gene: 4. The CDR3 consists of 15 residues. Germline CDR1 MNHEY, CDR2 SVGAGI. CDR3 in amino acids: CASSPGQGYNSPLHF. CDR3 sequence (DNA): TGTGCCAGCAGCCCCGGACAGGGCTATAATTCACCCCTCCACTTT.

V and J are TRBV6-5 and TRBJ1-1; D is uncertain. In germline, CDR1 is MNHEY, CDR2 SVGAGI. V was cut by 6 bases and J by 0 bases, with 11 bases left in between. The CDR3 totals 14 residues. The CDR3 protein is CASRARYMNTEAFF. The DNA of the CDR3 is TGTGCCAGCAGGGCCAGGTACATGAACACTGAAGCTTTCTTT.

This rearrangement joins TRBV3-1 (or the pseudogene TRBV3-2) to TRBJ2-1; 8 positions match TRBD2. Losses at the gene ends were 1 base for V and 0 bases for J; bases not matched to a gene: 8. CDR3 length: 18 amino acids. Germline values: CDR1 LGHDT, CDR2 YNNKEL (reference sequence). The CDR3 DNA is TGTGCCAGCAGCCAAGTTCTCACTAGCGGAAGCTCCTACAATGAGCAGTTCTTC. Amino acid sequence: CASSQVLTSGSSYNEQFF.

V gene TRBV18 combines with J gene TRBJ1-2; 7 bases agree with TRBD1. CDR1 and CDR2 from the germline V gene are KGHSH and LQKENI. This CDR3 spans 15 amino acids. J was trimmed by 4 bases and V by 3 bases; bases with no gene match: 8. DNA for the CDR3: TGTGCCAGCTCACCCTCGACAGGGAAGGGCTATGGCTACACCTTC. Encoded protein: CASSPSTGKGYGYTF.